This T cell receptor (beta chain) was sequenced during a study of shared clonotypes between healthy human individuals. Study in general: Per donor, CD8 memory used one plate, CD8 naive used two, CD4 memory used three and CD4 naive used three.

Study outcomes and limitations: Across a handful of donors, naive CD4 shared approximately 4.5%, naive CD8 more than 3%, memory CD4 2% to 2.5%, memory CD8 0.4% to 0.5%. Richness estimates generally favored naive over memory subsets.

Points on this clone: No antigen is known for it.

Several immunoSEQ plates held equal portions of the genomic DNA taken from each subset. Measured with immunoSEQ multiplex PCR; TCRdb has only the in-frame clones, and not every one. Of about 2.3 million clones listed, approximately 95% were seen once; the top ten hold roughly 0.36%. The sample comprised naive CD4+ T cells from PBMCs. Subset reported: CD45RA+ positively selected. The sequence was obtained from a man aged 18-30 years in good health. Some clones in this sample may be carry-over from other donors' samples.

The CDR3 coding sequence is TGTGCCAGCGCCGGACTAGCGGGAACAACCGGGGAGCTGTTTTTT. It codes for CASAGLAGTTGELFF. The chain has TRBV27 and TRBJ2-2, with 12 positions matching TRBD2. V was clipped by 8 bases and J by 5 bases; unmatched bases: 6. This CDR3 region has 15 residues. The germline V gene has CDR1 MNHEY and CDR2 SMNVEV (reference sequence).